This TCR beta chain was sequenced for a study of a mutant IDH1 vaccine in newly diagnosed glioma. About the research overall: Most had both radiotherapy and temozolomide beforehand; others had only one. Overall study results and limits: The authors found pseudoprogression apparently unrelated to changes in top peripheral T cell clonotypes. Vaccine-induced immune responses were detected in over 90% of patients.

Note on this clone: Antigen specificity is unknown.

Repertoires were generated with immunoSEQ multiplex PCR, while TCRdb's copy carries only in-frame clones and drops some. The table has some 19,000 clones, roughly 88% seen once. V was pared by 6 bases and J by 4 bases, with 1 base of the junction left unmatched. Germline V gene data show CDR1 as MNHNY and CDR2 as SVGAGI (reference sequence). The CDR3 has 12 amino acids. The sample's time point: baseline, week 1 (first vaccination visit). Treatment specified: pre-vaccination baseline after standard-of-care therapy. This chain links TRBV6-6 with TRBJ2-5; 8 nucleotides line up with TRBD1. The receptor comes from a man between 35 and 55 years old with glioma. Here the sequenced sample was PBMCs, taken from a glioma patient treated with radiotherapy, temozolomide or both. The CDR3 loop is CASSGQGETQYF. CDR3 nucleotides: TGTGCCAGCAGCGGACAGGGAGAGACCCAGTACTTC.